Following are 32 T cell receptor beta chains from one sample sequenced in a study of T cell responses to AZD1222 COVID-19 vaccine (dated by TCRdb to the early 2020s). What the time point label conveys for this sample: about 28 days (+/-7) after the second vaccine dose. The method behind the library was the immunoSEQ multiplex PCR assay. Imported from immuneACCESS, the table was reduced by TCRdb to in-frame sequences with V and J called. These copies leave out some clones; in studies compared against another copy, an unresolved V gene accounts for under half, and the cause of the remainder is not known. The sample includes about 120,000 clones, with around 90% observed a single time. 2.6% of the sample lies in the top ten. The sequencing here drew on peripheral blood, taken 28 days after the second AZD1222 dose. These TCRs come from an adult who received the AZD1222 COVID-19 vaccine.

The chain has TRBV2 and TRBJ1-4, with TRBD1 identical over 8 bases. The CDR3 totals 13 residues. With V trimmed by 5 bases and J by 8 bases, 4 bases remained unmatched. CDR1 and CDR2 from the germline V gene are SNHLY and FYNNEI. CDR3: CASSRDRREKLFF. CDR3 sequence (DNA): TGTGCCAGCAGTAGGGACAGGAGGGAAAAACTGTTTTTT.

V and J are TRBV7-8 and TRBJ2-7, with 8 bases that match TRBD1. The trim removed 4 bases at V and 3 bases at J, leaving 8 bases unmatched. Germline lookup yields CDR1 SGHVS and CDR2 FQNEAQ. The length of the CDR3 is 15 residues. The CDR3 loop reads CASSSRTGSFYEQYF. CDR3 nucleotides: TGTGCCAGCAGCTCCCGGACAGGGAGCTTCTACGAGCAGTACTTC.

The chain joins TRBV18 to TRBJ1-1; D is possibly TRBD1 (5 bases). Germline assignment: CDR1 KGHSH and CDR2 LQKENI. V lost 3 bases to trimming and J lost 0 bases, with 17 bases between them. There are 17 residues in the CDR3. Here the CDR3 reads CASSPQQGRSMNTEAFF. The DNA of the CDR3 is TGTGCCAGCTCACCGCAGCAGGGACGCTCCATGAACACTGAAGCTTTCTTT.

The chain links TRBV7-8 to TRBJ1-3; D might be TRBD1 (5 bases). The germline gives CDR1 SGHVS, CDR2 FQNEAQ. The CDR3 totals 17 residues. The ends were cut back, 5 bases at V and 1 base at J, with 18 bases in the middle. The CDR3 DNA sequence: TGTGCCAGCAGCCCACTCCCGCCAGGGACTTCTGGAAACACCATATATTTT. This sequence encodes CASSPLPPGTSGNTIYF.

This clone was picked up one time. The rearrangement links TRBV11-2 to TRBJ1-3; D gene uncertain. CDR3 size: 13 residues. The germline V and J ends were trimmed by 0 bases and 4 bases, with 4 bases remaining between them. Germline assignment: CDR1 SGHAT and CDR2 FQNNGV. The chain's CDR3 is CASSLERGNTIYF. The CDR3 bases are TGTGCCAGCAGCTTAGAGCGAGGAAACACCATATATTTT.

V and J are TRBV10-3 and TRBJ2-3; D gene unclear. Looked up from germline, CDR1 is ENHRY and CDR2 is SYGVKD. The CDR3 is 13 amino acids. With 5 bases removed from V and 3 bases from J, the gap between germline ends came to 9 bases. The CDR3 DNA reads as TGTGCCATCAGTTTGACCGATACAGATACGCAGTATTTT. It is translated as CAISLTDTDTQYF.

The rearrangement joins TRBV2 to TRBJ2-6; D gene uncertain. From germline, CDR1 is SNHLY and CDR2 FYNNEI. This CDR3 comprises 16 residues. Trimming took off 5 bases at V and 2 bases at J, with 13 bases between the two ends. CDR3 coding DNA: TGTGCCAGCAGTAGGGTATTGGTAGCTGGGGCCAACGTCCTGACTTTC. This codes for CASSRVLVAGANVLTF.

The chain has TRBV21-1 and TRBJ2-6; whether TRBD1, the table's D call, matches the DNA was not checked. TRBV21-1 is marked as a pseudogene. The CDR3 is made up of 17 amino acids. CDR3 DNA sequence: TGTGCCAGCAGGGGACAGGGGCTTCCGTCTGGGGCCAACGTCCTGACTTTC. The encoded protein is CASRGQGLPSGANVLTF.

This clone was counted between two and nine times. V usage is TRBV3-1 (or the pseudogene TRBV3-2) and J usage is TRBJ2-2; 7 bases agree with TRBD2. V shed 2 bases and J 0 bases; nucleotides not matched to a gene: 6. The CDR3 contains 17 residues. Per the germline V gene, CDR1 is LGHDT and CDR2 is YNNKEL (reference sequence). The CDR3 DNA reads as TGTGCCAGCAGCCAACATAGGGCGGGGGCGAACACCGGGGAGCTGTTTTTT. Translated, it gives CASSQHRAGANTGELFF.

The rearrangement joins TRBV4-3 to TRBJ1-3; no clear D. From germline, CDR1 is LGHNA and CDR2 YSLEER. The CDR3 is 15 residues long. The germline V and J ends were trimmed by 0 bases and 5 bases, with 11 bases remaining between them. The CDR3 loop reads CASSQDLRTRNTIYF. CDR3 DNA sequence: TGCGCCAGCAGCCAAGATCTGAGGACGCGAAACACCATATATTTT.

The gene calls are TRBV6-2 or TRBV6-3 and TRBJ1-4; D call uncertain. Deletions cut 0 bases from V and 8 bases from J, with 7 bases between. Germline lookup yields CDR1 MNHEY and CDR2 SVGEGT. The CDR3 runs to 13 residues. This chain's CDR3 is CASSYSMGEKLFF. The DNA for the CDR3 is TGTGCCAGCAGTTACTCGATGGGAGAAAAACTGTTTTTT.

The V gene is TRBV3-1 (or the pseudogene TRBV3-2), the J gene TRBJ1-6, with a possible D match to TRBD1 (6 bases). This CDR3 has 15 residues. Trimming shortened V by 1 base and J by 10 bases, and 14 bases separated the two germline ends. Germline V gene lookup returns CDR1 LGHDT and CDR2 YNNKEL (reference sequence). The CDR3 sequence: CASSQGGGRDSPLHF. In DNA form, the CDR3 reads TGTGCCAGCAGCCAAGGAGGGGGGAGGGACTCACCCCTCCACTTT.

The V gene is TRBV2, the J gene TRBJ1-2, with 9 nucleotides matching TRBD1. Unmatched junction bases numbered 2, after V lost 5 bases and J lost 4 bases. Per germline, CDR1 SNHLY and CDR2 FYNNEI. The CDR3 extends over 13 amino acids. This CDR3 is CASSRDRAYGYTF. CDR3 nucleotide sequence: TGTGCCAGCAGTCGGGACAGGGCCTATGGCTACACCTTC.

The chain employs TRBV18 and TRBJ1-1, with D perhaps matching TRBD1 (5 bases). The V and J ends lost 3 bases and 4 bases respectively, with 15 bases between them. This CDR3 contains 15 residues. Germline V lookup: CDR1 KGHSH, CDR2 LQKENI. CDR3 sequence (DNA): TGTGCCAGCTCACCTCGGGCAGGGAGCGGCACTGAAGCTTTCTTT. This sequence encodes CASSPRAGSGTEAFF.

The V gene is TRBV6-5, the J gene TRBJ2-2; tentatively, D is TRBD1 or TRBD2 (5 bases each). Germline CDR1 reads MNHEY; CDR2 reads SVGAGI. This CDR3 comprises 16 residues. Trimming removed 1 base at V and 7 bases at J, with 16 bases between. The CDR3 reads CASSYLRGTTSGELFF. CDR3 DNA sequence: TGTGCCAGCAGTTACTTGAGAGGGACCACCAGCGGGGAGCTGTTTTTT.

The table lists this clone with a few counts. CDR3 DNA sequence: TGTGCCAGCTCACCAAATCCCCAGGGAGGCAATCAGCCCCAGCATTTT. It yields the protein CASSPNPQGGNQPQHF. The rearrangement uses TRBV18 and TRBJ1-5, with a tentative D call TRBD1 (5 bases). The CDR3 is made up of 16 amino acids. V was trimmed by 2 bases and J by 2 bases, leaving 13 bases between them. Germline values: CDR1 KGHSH, CDR2 LQKENI. Drawing the rest from reference TRBV18 and TRBJ1-5, the complete variable domain is NAGVMQNPRHLVRRRGQEARLRCSPMKGHSHVYWYRQLPEEGLKFMVYLQKENIIDESGMPKERFSAEFPKEGPSILRIQQVVRGDSAAYFCASSPNPQGGNQPQHFGDGTRLSIL.

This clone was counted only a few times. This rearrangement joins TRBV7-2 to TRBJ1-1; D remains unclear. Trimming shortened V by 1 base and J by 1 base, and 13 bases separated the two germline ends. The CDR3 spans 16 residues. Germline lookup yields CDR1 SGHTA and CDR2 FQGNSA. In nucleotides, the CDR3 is TGTGCCAGCAGCTTAGGGGTGGTCGGAGCGAACACTGAAGCTTTCTTT. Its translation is CASSLGVVGANTEAFF.

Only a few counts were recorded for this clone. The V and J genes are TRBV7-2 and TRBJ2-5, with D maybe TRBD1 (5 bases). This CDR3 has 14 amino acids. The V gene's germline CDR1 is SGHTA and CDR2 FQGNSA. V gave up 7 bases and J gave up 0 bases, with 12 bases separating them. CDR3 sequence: CASTFRANQETQYF. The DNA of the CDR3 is TGTGCCAGCACCTTCAGGGCTAACCAAGAGACCCAGTACTTC. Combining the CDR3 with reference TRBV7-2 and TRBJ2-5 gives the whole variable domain GAGVSQSPSNKVTEKGKDVELRCDPISGHTALYWYRQSLGQGLEFLIYFQGNSAPDKSGLPSDRFSAERTGGSVSTLTIQRTQQEDSAVYLCASTFRANQETQYFGPGTRLLVL.

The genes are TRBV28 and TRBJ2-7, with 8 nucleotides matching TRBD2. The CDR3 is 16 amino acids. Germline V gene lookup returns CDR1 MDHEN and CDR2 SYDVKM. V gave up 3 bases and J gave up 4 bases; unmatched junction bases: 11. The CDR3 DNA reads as TGTGCCAGCAGTTTCGGGGGGGCAAAATCCCTTTACGAGCAGTACTTC. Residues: CASSFGGAKSLYEQYF.

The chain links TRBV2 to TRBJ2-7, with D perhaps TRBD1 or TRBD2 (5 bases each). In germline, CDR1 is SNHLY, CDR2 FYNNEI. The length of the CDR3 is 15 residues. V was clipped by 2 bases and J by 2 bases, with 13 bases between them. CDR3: CASSELGPPAYEQYF. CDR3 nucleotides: TGTGCCAGCAGTGAATTGGGACCCCCAGCCTACGAGCAGTACTTC. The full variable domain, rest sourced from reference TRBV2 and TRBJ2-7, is EPEVTQTPSHQVTQMGQEVILRCVPISNHLYFYWYRQILGQKVEFLVSFYNNEISEKSEIFDDQFSVERPDGSNFTLKIRSTKLEDSAMYFCASSELGPPAYEQYFGPGTRLTVT.

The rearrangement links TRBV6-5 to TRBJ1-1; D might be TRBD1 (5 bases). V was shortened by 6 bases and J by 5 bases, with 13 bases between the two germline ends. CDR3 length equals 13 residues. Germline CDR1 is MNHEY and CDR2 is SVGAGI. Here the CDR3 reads CASSKEGRTEAFF. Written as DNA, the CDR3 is TGTGCCAGCAGCAAGGAGGGGAGAACTGAAGCTTTCTTT.

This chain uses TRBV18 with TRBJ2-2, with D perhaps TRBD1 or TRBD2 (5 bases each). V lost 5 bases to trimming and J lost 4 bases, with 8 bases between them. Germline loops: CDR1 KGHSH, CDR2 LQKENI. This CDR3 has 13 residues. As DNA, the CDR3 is TGTGCCAGCTCAGCGAGGGGCACCGGGGAGCTGTTTTTT. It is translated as CASSARGTGELFF.

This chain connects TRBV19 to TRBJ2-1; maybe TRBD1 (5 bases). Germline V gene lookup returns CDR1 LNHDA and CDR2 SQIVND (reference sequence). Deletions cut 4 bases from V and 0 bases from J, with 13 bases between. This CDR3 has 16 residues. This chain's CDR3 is CASSRKRGGSYNEQFF. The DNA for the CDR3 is TGTGCCAGTAGTAGGAAAAGGGGTGGCTCCTACAATGAGCAGTTCTTC. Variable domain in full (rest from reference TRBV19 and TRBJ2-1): DGGITQSPKYLFRKEGQNVTLSCEQNLNHDAMYWYRQDPGQGLRLIYYSQIVNDFQKGDIAEGYSVSREKKESFPLTVTSAQKNPTAFYLCASSRKRGGSYNEQFFGPGTRLTVL.

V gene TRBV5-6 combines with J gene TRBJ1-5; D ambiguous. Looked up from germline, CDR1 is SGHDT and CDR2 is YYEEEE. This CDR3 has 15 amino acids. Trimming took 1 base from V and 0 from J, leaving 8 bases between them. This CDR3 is CASSLHSTSNQPQHF. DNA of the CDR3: TGTGCCAGCAGCTTGCACAGTACTAGCAATCAGCCCCAGCATTTT.

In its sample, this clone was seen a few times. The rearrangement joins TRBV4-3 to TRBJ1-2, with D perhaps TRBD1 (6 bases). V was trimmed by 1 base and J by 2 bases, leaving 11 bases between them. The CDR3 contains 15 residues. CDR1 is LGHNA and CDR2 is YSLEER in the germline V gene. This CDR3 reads CASSQGLGQNYGYTF. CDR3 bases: TGCGCCAGCAGCCAAGGTCTCGGACAGAACTATGGCTACACCTTC.

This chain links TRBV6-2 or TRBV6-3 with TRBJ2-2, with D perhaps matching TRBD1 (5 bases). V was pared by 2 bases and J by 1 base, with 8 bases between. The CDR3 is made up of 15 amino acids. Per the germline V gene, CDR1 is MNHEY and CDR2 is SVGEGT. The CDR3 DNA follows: TGTGCCAGCAGTTACCTTGGACAGAACACCGGGGAGCTGTTTTTT. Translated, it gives CASSYLGQNTGELFF.

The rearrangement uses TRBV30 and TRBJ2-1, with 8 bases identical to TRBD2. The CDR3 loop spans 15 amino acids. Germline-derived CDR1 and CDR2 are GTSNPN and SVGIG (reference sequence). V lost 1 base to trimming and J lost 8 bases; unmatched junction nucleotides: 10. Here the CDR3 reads CAWSEKRGLADEQFF. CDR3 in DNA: TGTGCCTGGAGTGAGAAGCGGGGGCTCGCGGATGAGCAGTTCTTC. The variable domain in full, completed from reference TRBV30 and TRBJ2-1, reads SQTIHQWPATLVQPVGSPLSLECTVEGTSNPNLYWYRQAAGRGLQLLFYSVGIGQISSEVPQNLSASRPQDRQFILSSKKLLLSDSGFYLCAWSEKRGLADEQFFGPGTRLTVL.

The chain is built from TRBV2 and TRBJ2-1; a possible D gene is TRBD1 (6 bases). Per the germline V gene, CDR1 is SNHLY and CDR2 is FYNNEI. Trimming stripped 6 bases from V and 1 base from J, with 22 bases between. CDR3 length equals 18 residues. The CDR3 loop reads CASREILPDSFSYNEQFF. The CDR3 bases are TGTGCCAGCAGGGAGATTCTACCGGACAGCTTTTCCTACAATGAGCAGTTCTTC.

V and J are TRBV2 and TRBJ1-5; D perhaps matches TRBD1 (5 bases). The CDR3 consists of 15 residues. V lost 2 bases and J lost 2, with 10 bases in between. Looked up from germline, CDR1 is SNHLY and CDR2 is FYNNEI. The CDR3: CASSESSGRNQPQHF. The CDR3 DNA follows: TGTGCCAGCAGTGAATCGTCGGGACGCAATCAGCCCCAGCATTTT.

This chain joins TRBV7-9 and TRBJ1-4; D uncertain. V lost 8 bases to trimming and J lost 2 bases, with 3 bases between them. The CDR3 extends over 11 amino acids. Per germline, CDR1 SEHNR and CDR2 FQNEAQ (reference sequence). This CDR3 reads CASGTNEKLFF. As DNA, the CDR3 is TGTGCCAGCGGCACTAATGAAAAACTGTTTTTT.

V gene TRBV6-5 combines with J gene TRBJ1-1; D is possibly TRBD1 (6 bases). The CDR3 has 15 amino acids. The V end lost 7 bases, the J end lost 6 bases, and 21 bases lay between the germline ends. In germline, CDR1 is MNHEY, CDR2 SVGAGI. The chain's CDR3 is CASNLLGGSRAEAFF. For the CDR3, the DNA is TGTGCCAGCAATTTACTCGGGGGCTCAAGGGCTGAAGCTTTCTTT.

The CDR3: CASSSSGPETQYF. The DNA for the CDR3 is TGCGCCAGCAGCTCCTCAGGACCGGAGACCCAGTACTTC. The chain employs TRBV5-1 and TRBJ2-5; D is ambiguous. The CDR3 runs 13 residues. CDR1 is SGHRS and CDR2 is YFSETQ in the germline V gene. The V end was cut by 3 bases, the J end by 5 bases, with 11 bases between.